This passage covers 14 T cell receptor beta chains from one sample sequenced in a study of blood T cell repertoires in COVID-19. The data were produced by immunoSEQ multiplex PCR, yet TCRdb's version contains in-frame clones alone and is incomplete. The data contain around 99,000 clones, 85% to 90% of them singletons. The sequencing input was peripheral blood. The receptors originated from a human donor in a cohort sampled during active COVID-19.

The chain links TRBV3-1 (or the pseudogene TRBV3-2) to TRBJ2-5; TRBD2 agrees at 10 bases. This CDR3 comprises 14 residues. V lost 3 bases to trimming and J lost 5 bases; unmatched junction nucleotides: 3. CDR1 LGHDT and CDR2 YNNKEL come from the germline V gene (reference sequence). The CDR3 DNA follows: TGTGCCAGCAGCCATAGCGGGAGGAGGGAGACCCAGTACTTC. It encodes CASSHSGRRETQYF.

The CDR3 DNA sequence: TGTGCCAGCAGTGAAGGGGTAGGGCAATACTTCCAGTTCTTC. It codes for CASSEGVGQYFQFF. The V gene is TRBV6-4, the J gene TRBJ2-1; the D gene is possibly TRBD1 (5 bases). CDR3 length equals 14 residues. V dropped 3 bases and J dropped 13 bases, with 19 bases sitting between them. Germline V gene lookup returns CDR1 MRHNA and CDR2 SNTAGT.

CDR3 sequence: CASSLVADYSNEQFF. The DNA of the CDR3 is TGTGCCAGCAGCTTAGTAGCGGACTATTCCAATGAGCAGTTCTTC. The rearrangement joins TRBV7-2 to TRBJ2-1; perhaps TRBD2 as D (6 bases). Trimming stripped 1 base from V and 6 bases from J, with 13 bases between. Per germline, CDR1 SGHTA and CDR2 FQGNSA. The CDR3 contains 15 residues.

The chain's CDR3 is CASSQLSLYDNEQFF. The DNA of the CDR3 is TGCGCCAGCAGCCAACTATCCCTGTACGACAATGAGCAGTTCTTC. The chain employs TRBV4-3 and TRBJ2-1; D gene unclear. Germline CDR1 is LGHNA and CDR2 is YSLEER. This CDR3 comprises 15 residues. Deletions cut 2 bases from V and 5 bases from J, with 13 bases between.

Concerning this clone: The germline gene is not matched at one end of the junction; a read error may be the cause. The rearrangement uses TRBV19 and TRBJ1-3, with D tentatively TRBD1 (6 bases). Per the germline V gene, CDR1 is LNHDA and CDR2 is SQIVND (reference sequence). The CDR3 spans 16 residues. The CDR3 loop is CASRIRGGFSRNTIYF. The CDR3, as DNA: TGTGCCAGTCGTATTAGGGGGGGCTTTAGTCGAAACACCATATATTTT.

The chain combines TRBV18 with TRBJ2-7; TRBD1 agrees at 9 bases. J gave up 6 bases and V 3 bases, and 12 bases lay outside the gene matches. CDR3 size: 16 residues. CDR1 and CDR2 (germline): KGHSH, LQKENI. CDR3 protein: CASSPPTRTGAFEQYF. CDR3 coding DNA: TGTGCCAGCTCACCCCCCACCAGGACAGGGGCGTTCGAGCAGTACTTC.

The V and J genes are TRBV5-1 and TRBJ2-7, with TRBD1 matching over 7 bases. Germline assignment: CDR1 SGHRS and CDR2 YFSETQ. V trimming: 0 bases; J trimming: 4 bases; junction bases outside the gene matches: 4. CDR3 length: 14 amino acids. The DNA for the CDR3 is TGCGCCAGCAGCTTGGGAGGGGGCCGTTACGAGCAGTACTTC. Its translation: CASSLGGGRYEQYF.

The chain joins TRBV7-9 to TRBJ2-5; a possible D gene is TRBD1 (5 bases). V was cut by 2 bases and J by 2 bases, with 9 bases left in between. The CDR3 spans 14 residues. CDR1 and CDR2 from the germline V gene are SEHNR and FQNEAQ (reference sequence). CDR3 amino acids: CASSLFSGQETQYF. The CDR3 bases are TGTGCCAGCAGCTTATTCTCAGGGCAAGAGACCCAGTACTTC.

The chain employs TRBV12-5 and TRBJ2-3, with D tentatively TRBD1 (6 bases). Per germline, CDR1 LGHNT and CDR2 FRNRAP. This CDR3 contains 17 residues. Deletions cut 6 bases from V and 2 bases from J, with 21 bases between. The CDR3: CASGRLGQTIFTDTQYF. In nucleotides, the CDR3 is TGTGCTAGTGGGCGACTTGGACAGACAATATTCACAGATACGCAGTATTTT.

This clone appeared a single time. J is TRBJ2-3 and V is TRBV9; D might be TRBD1 (6 bases). CDR1 is SGDLS and CDR2 is YYNGEE in the germline V gene. Trimming shortened V by 4 bases and J by 1 base, and 13 bases separated the two germline ends. The CDR3 is 15 residues long. The CDR3 here is CASSPKGVGTDTQYF. CDR3 sequence (DNA): TGTGCCAGCAGCCCAAAGGGGGTTGGCACAGATACGCAGTATTTT. The full variable domain, with the rest looked up from reference TRBV9 and TRBJ2-3, is DSGVTQTPKHLITATGQRVTLRCSPRSGDLSVYWYQQSLDQGLQFLIQYYNGEERAKGNILERFSAQQFPDLHSELNLSSLELGDSALYFCASSPKGVGTDTQYFGPGTRLTVL.

This clone appeared once. CDR3 nucleotides: TGTGCCACCTACAGGGCCTGGGCCACTGAAGCTTTCTTT. Its protein product is CATYRAWATEAFF. V is TRBV6-5 and J is TRBJ1-1; D is perhaps TRBD1 (6 bases). Trimming pared 10 bases from V and 4 bases from J, leaving 16 bases between. This CDR3 has 13 amino acids. CDR1 is MNHEY and CDR2 is SVGAGI in the germline V gene.

This rearrangement joins TRBV5-8 to TRBJ2-7, with 10 bases identical to TRBD2. Per germline, CDR1 SGHTS and CDR2 YDEGEE. This CDR3 region has 14 residues. The V segment lost 4 bases and the J segment 4 bases; nucleotides outside the gene matches: 5. CDR3 sequence reads: CASSRGLANYEQYF. The DNA of the CDR3 is TGTGCCAGCAGCCGGGGACTAGCGAATTACGAGCAGTACTTC.

This clone has a handful of counts. CDR3 loop: CASSQGQSNQPQHF. The CDR3 nucleotides read TGTGCCAGCAGCCAAGGACAGAGCAATCAGCCCCAGCATTTT. The V gene is TRBV4-2, the J gene TRBJ1-5; maybe TRBD1 (5 bases). The germline V gene encodes CDR1 LGHNA and CDR2 YNFKEQ. V lost 1 base and J 1 base, leaving 5 bases between the germline ends. The CDR3 contains 14 residues.

This chain connects TRBV12-5 to TRBJ2-1, with 9 bases aligning to TRBD2. This CDR3 region has 17 residues. Per germline, CDR1 LGHNT and CDR2 FRNRAP. V was pared by 4 bases and J by 4 bases, with 11 bases of the junction left unmatched. The CDR3 DNA follows: TGTGCTAGTGGTTCCGGTAGTCTAGCGGGACAGTACAATGAGCAGTTCTTC. Its translation: CASGSGSLAGQYNEQFF.